This TCR beta chain originates from a study of blood T cell repertoires in COVID-19. This clone was seen once. Assay: immunoSEQ multiplex PCR; the TCRdb copy retains only in-frame clones and omits some. The profile shows approximately 300,000 clones, roughly 87% of them singletons. Input material: peripheral blood. This clonotype was sampled from a man aged 50 to 59 with active or convalescent COVID-19.

The chain's CDR3 is CASNRDRTHYEQYF. In nucleotides, the CDR3 is TGTGCCAGCAACCGGGACAGGACCCACTACGAGCAGTACTTC. The chain links TRBV5-6 to TRBJ2-7, with 8 bases fitting TRBD1. V was pared by 6 bases and J by 3 bases, with 8 bases of the junction left unmatched. This CDR3 has 14 residues. CDR1 SGHDT and CDR2 YYEEEE come from the germline V gene.